This entry lists 15 T cell receptor beta chains sequenced from one sample in a study of cytomegalovirus exposure and HLA in healthy donors (dated 2017 in TCRdb). Library prep was done by the immunoSEQ multiplex PCR assay. A mixture of 60 forward primers for TCR Vbeta segments and 13 reverse primers for TCR Jbeta segments was used in the multiplex PCR. Entries here come from immuneACCESS through TCRdb and include only in-frame sequences with V and J called. Some clones fail to appear in such tables; in the studies checked, an unresolved V gene covers under half of the shortfall, and the cause of the remainder is unknown. Counted in this sample were about 160,000 clones; 75% to 85% of them appeared once. Roughly 10% of the sample goes to the ten largest clones. Input material: PBMCs. These receptors came from a man in his fifties in good health and CMV-seropositive.

The chain links TRBV2 to TRBJ2-2, with TRBD2 identical over 11 bases. The CDR3 spans 19 residues. Germline-derived CDR1 and CDR2 are SNHLY and FYNNEI. The ends lost 2 bases at V and 5 bases at J; junction bases unmatched: 13. The CDR3 DNA follows: TGTGCCAGCAGTGAACGGTTGGCTAGCGGGAGGATAAATACCGGGGAGCTGTTTTTT. This translates into CASSERLASGRINTGELFF.

J is TRBJ2-3 and V is TRBV18; 7 nucleotides line up with TRBD2. With 5 bases clipped from V and 2 bases from J, the junction kept 7 bases outside the gene matches. From germline, CDR1 is KGHSH and CDR2 LQKENI. The CDR3 consists of 15 residues. The CDR3 region is CASSSPGTNTDTQYF. The CDR3, as DNA: TGTGCCAGCTCATCTCCCGGGACTAACACAGATACGCAGTATTTT.

V usage is TRBV7-9 and J usage is TRBJ2-7, with TRBD1 as a possible D gene (5 bases). The CDR3 runs to 13 residues. Germline assignment: CDR1 SEHNR and CDR2 FQNEAQ (reference sequence). CDR3 sequence reads: CSTIKDNSYEQYF. In DNA form, the CDR3 reads TGTTCCACCATAAAGGACAATTCCTACGAGCAGTACTTC.

CDR3 nucleotide sequence: TGTGCCTGGAGTGACGGGGTAGCCCTGTGGGGAAACACCATATATTTT. Translating it yields CAWSDGVALWGNTIYF. The rearrangement joins TRBV30 to TRBJ1-3; no firm D call. Per germline, CDR1 GTSNPN and CDR2 SVGIG (reference sequence). Trimming removed 1 base from V and 4 bases from J, with 17 bases in between. The length of the CDR3 is 16 residues.

The V call is TRBV18, the J call TRBJ1-2, with D possibly matching TRBD1 (6 bases). The V gene's germline CDR1 is KGHSH and CDR2 LQKENI. Trimming removed 3 bases at V and 0 bases at J, with 17 bases between. The CDR3 extends over 17 amino acids. CDR3 amino acids: CASSPDRAGMANYGYTF. In DNA form, the CDR3 reads TGTGCCAGCTCACCGGACAGAGCAGGGATGGCTAACTATGGCTACACCTTC.

The chain employs TRBV28 and TRBJ1-6; D unclear. Per the germline V gene, CDR1 is MDHEN and CDR2 is SYDVKM. The CDR3 is 14 amino acids. Deletions cut 2 bases from V and 7 bases from J, with 9 bases between. CDR3 in amino acids: CASSLVGRNSPLHF. The CDR3 DNA sequence: TGTGCCAGCAGTTTAGTTGGGAGGAATTCACCCCTCCACTTT. Combining the CDR3 with reference TRBV28 and TRBJ1-6 gives the whole variable domain DVKVTQSSRYLVKRTGEKVFLECVQDMDHENMFWYRQDPGLGLRLIYFSYDVKMKEKGDIPEGYSVSREKKERFSLILESASTNQTSMYLCASSLVGRNSPLHFGNGTRLTVT.

The CDR3 protein is CASSQDQSIAGKDTGELFF. Written as DNA, the CDR3 is TGCGCCAGCAGCCAAGATCAGTCGATCGCGGGAAAGGACACCGGGGAGCTGTTTTTT. The chain combines TRBV4-1 with TRBJ2-2; tentatively, D is TRBD2 (6 bases). CDR3 length: 19 residues. Germline V CDR1 and CDR2: MGHRA, YSYEKL. V lost 0 bases, J lost 3 bases, and 20 bases lay in between.

The CDR3 protein is CASSPPGTSVRFANTGELFF. Here the CDR3 DNA reads TGTGCCAGCAGCCCCCCCGGGACTAGCGTGCGGTTCGCGAACACCGGGGAGCTGTTTTTT. This rearrangement joins TRBV21-1 to TRBJ2-2; TRBD2 is taken as the D call from the table, unchecked against the DNA. TRBV21-1 is marked as a pseudogene. The CDR3 is 20 residues long.

The chain carries TRBV28 and TRBJ1-2; no reliable D call. The V gene lost 8 bases and the J gene lost 4 bases, with 11 bases spanning the gap. The CDR3 loop spans 12 amino acids. The V gene's germline CDR1 is MDHEN and CDR2 SYDVKM. The CDR3 loop reads CASREEGYGYTF. CDR3 nucleotides: TGTGCCAGCCGCGAGGAGGGCTATGGCTACACCTTC.

The chain employs TRBV6-1 and TRBJ2-7; the D is unclear. CDR3 length: 14 residues. Trimming left V 7 bases short and J 1 base short, with 14 bases between. The germline V gene has CDR1 MNHNS and CDR2 SASEGT. CDR3 DNA: TGTGCCAGCACCTATCTGGGCAGTTCCTACGAGCAGTACTTC. Its translation: CASTYLGSSYEQYF.

In this sample, this clone turned up a few times. The chain is built from TRBV6-4 and TRBJ1-2, with 9 nucleotides matching TRBD1. Germline lookup yields CDR1 MRHNA and CDR2 SNTAGT. This CDR3 contains 17 residues. The V gene end was trimmed by 0 bases and the J gene end by 8 bases; junction bases not matched to a gene: 13. This CDR3 reads CASSDSSIGTGIVGYTF. For the CDR3, the DNA is TGTGCCAGCAGTGACTCGAGTATAGGGACAGGGATTGTCGGCTACACCTTC.

Regarding this clone: The same CDR3 arises from other DNA sequences in this sample as well. J is TRBJ1-1 and V is TRBV27, with a tentative D call TRBD1 (5 bases). The ends were cut back, 2 bases at V and 4 bases at J, with 5 bases in the middle. The CDR3 consists of 12 residues. CDR1 is MNHEY, CDR2 SMNVEV, per germline (reference sequence). The chain's CDR3 is CASSLRGTEAFF. CDR3 coding DNA: TGTGCCAGCAGTTTAAGGGGCACTGAAGCTTTCTTT.

The rearrangement uses TRBV10-3 and TRBJ2-7, with 7 bases lining up with TRBD2. The CDR3 is 15 amino acids. CDR1 is ENHRY and CDR2 is SYGVKD in the germline V gene. Unmatched junction bases numbered 7, after V lost 2 bases and J lost 3 bases. The CDR3 DNA follows: TGTGCCATCAGTGAGGGGAGGGGCCTTAACTACGAGCAGTACTTC. It yields the protein CAISEGRGLNYEQYF.

This clone was counted a single time. The chain combines TRBV14 with TRBJ1-6; 8 bases are a match to TRBD1. The germline V gene encodes CDR1 SGHDN and CDR2 FVKESK. The CDR3 loop spans 15 amino acids. The V and J ends lost 2 bases and 6 bases, in that order; junction bases with no gene match: 3. The CDR3 spells CASSQLGQGNSPLHF. CDR3 DNA: TGTGCCAGCAGCCAACTAGGACAGGGTAATTCACCCCTCCACTTT.

In this sample, this clone turned up once. V is TRBV14 and J is TRBJ2-1; no firm D call. Trimming cost V 1 base and J 10 bases, with 5 bases left between them. Germline V gives CDR1 SGHDN, CDR2 FVKESK. This CDR3 is built from 11 residues. CDR3 in amino acids: CASSQGGEQFF. The CDR3 bases are TGTGCCAGCAGCCAAGGCGGCGAGCAGTTCTTC.